These 18 T cell receptor beta chains share one sample of origin, sequenced in a study of blood T cell repertoires in COVID-19. The table came from immunoSEQ multiplex PCR; TCRdb's copy has only in-frame clones and leaves some out. The data show about 170,000 clones, 79% seen once. Source material: PBMCs or T cells enriched from blood (not recorded which). The receptors were gathered from a woman aged 70-85 years in a cohort exposed to, infected with or recovered from COVID-19 (not recorded which).

In its sample, this clone was seen a few times. The gene calls are TRBV5-1 and TRBJ2-4; 8 bases are shared with TRBD1. The CDR3 runs 16 residues. With V trimmed by 0 bases and J by 0 bases, 2 bases remained unmatched. Looked up from germline, CDR1 is SGHRS and CDR2 is YFSETQ. For the CDR3, the DNA is TGCGCCAGCAGCTTGGGACAGGGGCTAGCCAAAAACATTCAGTACTTC. This translates into CASSLGQGLAKNIQYF.

This clone was observed many times. The rearrangement links TRBV11-2 to TRBJ2-7, with TRBD2 identical over 12 bases. V shed 4 bases, J shed 7 bases, and the junction held 11 bases outside the gene matches. The germline gives CDR1 SGHAT, CDR2 FQNNGV. The CDR3 totals 16 residues. This chain's CDR3 is CASSWLAGGTSEEQYF. The CDR3 bases are TGTGCCAGCAGCTGGCTAGCGGGAGGGACTTCTGAGGAGCAGTACTTC.

This rearrangement joins TRBV20-1 to TRBJ1-2; D unclear. Germline lookup yields CDR1 DFQATT and CDR2 SNEGSKA (reference sequence). Between the trimmed V and J ends, which lost 3 bases and 5 bases, there was a span of 7 bases. The CDR3 covers 11 residues. The CDR3 sequence is CSASSGYGYTF. The CDR3 DNA reads as TGCAGTGCTAGTTCGGGGTATGGCTACACCTTC.

The chain employs TRBV28 and TRBJ1-1; tentatively, D is TRBD1 (5 bases). The V gene lost 1 base and the J gene lost 4 bases, with 16 bases spanning the gap. From germline, CDR1 is MDHEN and CDR2 SYDVKM. The CDR3 extends over 16 amino acids. The CDR3 spells CASSLYEGRGSTEAFF. In DNA form, the CDR3 reads TGTGCCAGCAGTTTATATGAGGGGCGGGGTTCCACTGAAGCTTTCTTT.

V usage is TRBV30 and J usage is TRBJ2-1, with D perhaps matching TRBD2 (5 bases). V shed 2 bases and J shed 7 bases, with 9 bases lying between them. The CDR3 contains 12 residues. Germline values: CDR1 GTSNPN, CDR2 SVGIG (reference sequence). This CDR3 is CAWSNQRNEQFF. In DNA form, the CDR3 reads TGTGCCTGGAGTAACCAGCGGAATGAGCAGTTCTTC.

This chain uses TRBV6-5 with TRBJ1-2; 7 nucleotides align to TRBD1. V was pared by 9 bases and J by 4 bases, with 8 bases of the junction left unmatched. Germline loops: CDR1 MNHEY, CDR2 SVGAGI. The length of the CDR3 is 13 residues. Here the CDR3 reads CASDSQGGYGYTF. In DNA, the CDR3 is TGTGCCAGTGACTCCCAGGGGGGCTATGGCTACACCTTC.

This clone has just one count. V usage is TRBV28 and J usage is TRBJ2-7; D possibly corresponds to TRBD2 (6 bases). The CDR3 consists of 14 residues. Deletions cut 7 bases from V and 2 bases from J, with 15 bases between. Germline assignment: CDR1 MDHEN and CDR2 SYDVKM. This chain's CDR3 is CASNIGSDPYEQYF. The CDR3 DNA sequence: TGTGCCAGCAACATCGGGAGCGATCCCTACGAGCAGTACTTC.

The rearrangement uses TRBV29-1 and TRBJ2-7; TRBD2 agrees at 7 bases. Germline values: CDR1 SQVTM, CDR2 ANQGSEA. The trim removed 4 bases at V and 5 bases at J, leaving 2 bases unmatched. CDR3 length: 11 amino acids. The DNA for the CDR3 is TGCAGCGTTGGCGGGGGTAACGAGCAGTACTTC. The encoded protein is CSVGGGNEQYF.

The chain carries TRBV2 and TRBJ1-2, with 11 bases fitting TRBD1. In germline, CDR1 is SNHLY, CDR2 FYNNEI. This CDR3 region has 15 residues. Trimming removed 2 bases from V and 6 bases from J; junction bases left unmatched: 5. Here the CDR3 reads CASSEQSGQGDGYTF. The CDR3 region has the DNA TGTGCCAGCAGTGAACAATCGGGACAGGGGGATGGCTACACCTTC. The whole variable domain, remainder taken from reference TRBV2 and TRBJ1-2, is EPEVTQTPSHQVTQMGQEVILRCVPISNHLYFYWYRQILGQKVEFLVSFYNNEISEKSEIFDDQFSVERPDGSNFTLKIRSTKLEDSAMYFCASSEQSGQGDGYTFGSGTRLTVV.

The chain carries TRBV7-9 and TRBJ1-4; possibly TRBD1 for D (5 bases). Germline CDR1 and CDR2: SEHNR and FQNEAQ (reference sequence). CDR3 length: 15 residues. Trimming removed 5 bases at V and 8 bases at J, with 18 bases between. The CDR3 protein is CASSPAGGHREKLFF. The CDR3 nucleotides are TGTGCCAGCAGCCCTGCGGGAGGACACCGCGAAAAACTGTTTTTT.

This clone has only a few counts. The CDR3 loop is CASSLAGGTGDSPLHF. CDR3 in DNA: TGTGCCAGCAGCTTAGCAGGGGGGACAGGGGATTCACCCCTCCACTTT. This chain uses TRBV7-8 with TRBJ1-6; 10 bases align to TRBD1. CDR1 is SGHVS, CDR2 FQNEAQ, per germline. The ends lost 0 bases at V and 8 bases at J; junction bases unmatched: 4. This CDR3 is 16 amino acids long.

This clone has only a few counts. The rearrangement joins TRBV5-5 to TRBJ2-7; possibly TRBD2 for D (6 bases). This CDR3 comprises 16 residues. Between the trimmed V and J ends, which lost 0 bases and 3 bases, there was a span of 16 bases. Germline lookup yields CDR1 SGHKS and CDR2 YYEKEE (reference sequence). CDR3 protein: CASSLVPAGKGYEQYF. CDR3 sequence (DNA): TGTGCCAGCAGCTTGGTTCCGGCGGGAAAGGGCTACGAGCAGTACTTC.

The genes are TRBV7-2 and TRBJ1-6, with a possible D match to TRBD1 (5 bases). The CDR3 runs 15 residues. Germline V gene data show CDR1 as SGHTA and CDR2 as FQGNSA. The V gene lost 5 bases and the J gene lost 4 bases, with 12 bases spanning the gap. CDR3 in amino acids: CASSPGAGYNSPLHF. The CDR3 DNA follows: TGTGCCAGCAGCCCCGGGGCGGGATATAATTCACCCCTCCACTTT. Using reference TRBV7-2 and TRBJ1-6 for the parts outside the CDR3, the full variable domain is GAGVSQSPSNKVTEKGKDVELRCDPISGHTALYWYRQSLGQGLEFLIYFQGNSAPDKSGLPSDRFSAERTGGSVSTLTIQRTQQEDSAVYLCASSPGAGYNSPLHFGNGTRLTVT.

The chain joins TRBV6-5 to TRBJ2-2, with 7 bases that match TRBD1. CDR3 length: 15 residues. Germline V lookup: CDR1 MNHEY, CDR2 SVGAGI. The V segment lost 0 bases and the J segment 4 bases; nucleotides outside the gene matches: 2. The chain's CDR3 is CASSYSDRATGELFF. The CDR3 DNA reads as TGTGCCAGCAGTTACTCTGACAGGGCCACCGGGGAGCTGTTTTTT.

This clone occurred a few times. The chain recombines TRBV7-6 with TRBJ2-3; 13 nucleotides align to TRBD2. Trimming at V came to 4 bases and at J to 3 bases, leaving 4 bases not matched to a gene. CDR1 and CDR2 (germline): SGHVS, FNYEAQ. The CDR3 runs 16 residues. CDR3 protein: CASSSSGLAGTDTQYF. CDR3 nucleotide sequence: TGTGCCAGCAGCTCGTCGGGACTAGCGGGGACAGATACGCAGTATTTT.

The rearrangement uses TRBV11-3 and TRBJ2-2, with 7 bases aligning to TRBD1. Germline CDR1 and CDR2: SGHNT and YENEEA. Trimming cost V 5 bases and J 2 bases; bases outside gene matches: 8. CDR3 size: 16 residues. The CDR3 protein is CASSQAGTVNTGELFF. The DNA for the CDR3 is TGTGCCAGCAGCCAAGCCGGGACAGTAAACACCGGGGAGCTGTTTTTT.

The chain has TRBV7-3 and TRBJ2-1, with 9 positions matching TRBD2. V trimming: 5 bases; J trimming: 0 bases; junction bases outside the gene matches: 20. This CDR3 region has 21 residues. Germline V gives CDR1 SGHTA, CDR2 FQGTGA. In nucleotides, the CDR3 is TGTGCCAGCAGCCCCTCCGTCGTGGTAGCGGGAGATTTGAGCTCCTACAATGAGCAGTTCTTC. Its protein is CASSPSVVVAGDLSSYNEQFF.

The chain uses TRBV5-1 and TRBJ1-6; 7 bases are shared with TRBD1. CDR1 and CDR2 (germline): SGHRS, YFSETQ. V was clipped by 4 bases and J by 11 bases; unmatched bases: 6. The CDR3 is 13 residues long. The CDR3 DNA reads as TGCGCCAGCAGCCGGGAACAGGGGACACCCCTCCACTTT. Translation gives CASSREQGTPLHF.